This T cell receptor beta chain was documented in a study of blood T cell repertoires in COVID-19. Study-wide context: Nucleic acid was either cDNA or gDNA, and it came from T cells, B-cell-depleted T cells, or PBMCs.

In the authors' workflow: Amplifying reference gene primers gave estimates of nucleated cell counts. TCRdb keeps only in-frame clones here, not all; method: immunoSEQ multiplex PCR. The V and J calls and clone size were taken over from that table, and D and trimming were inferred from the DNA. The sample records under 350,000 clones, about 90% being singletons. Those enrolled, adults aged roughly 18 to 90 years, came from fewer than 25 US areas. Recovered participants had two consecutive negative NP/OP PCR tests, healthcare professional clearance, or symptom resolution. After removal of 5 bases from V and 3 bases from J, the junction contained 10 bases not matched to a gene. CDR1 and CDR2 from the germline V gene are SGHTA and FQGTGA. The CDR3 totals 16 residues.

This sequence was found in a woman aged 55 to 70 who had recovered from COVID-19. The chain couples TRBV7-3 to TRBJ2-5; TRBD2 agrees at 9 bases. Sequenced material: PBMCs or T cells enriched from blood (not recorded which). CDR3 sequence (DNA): TGTGCCAGCAGCCTACAGCCGGCTAGCGGGAAAGAGACCCAGTACTTC. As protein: CASSLQPASGKETQYF.